The clone carrying this TCR gamma chain came up a few times. Its antigen is currently unknown. At the DNA level, this CDR3 is encoded by other sequences in the same sample as well. This sample is drawn from a study of Vδ1+ human thymocytes. Overall study findings and caveats: In the thymus, TRG and TRD repertoires looked highly polyclonal with Gaussian CDR3 lengths.

Extracted RNA was reverse transcribed into cDNA. Pooled V-gene forward primers with one constant-region reverse primer generated the CDR3 amplicons by multiplex PCR. TCRdb reran clone calling via CATT on the multiplex PCR reads. The table records tens of thousands of gamma-chain clones, just over 20% of them present only once. Germline lookup yields CDR1 EGSTGY and CDR2 YDSYTSSV. Germline trimming cut 1 base from V and 8 bases from J; bases unmatched to any gene: 4. This CDR3 has 13 amino acids. This chain uses TRGV4 with TRGJP1. Sequencing used Vdelta1+ gamma-delta thymocytes from the thymus. Noted subset: FACS-sorted CD3+ TCRalphabeta- TCRVdelta1+ TCRVdelta2- thymocytes. This receptor was obtained from a girl less than two years old who had congenital heart surgery. The CDR3 nucleotides are TGTGCCACCTGGGATGGAACCGGTTGGTTCAAGATATTT. Its translation: CATWDGTGWFKIF.